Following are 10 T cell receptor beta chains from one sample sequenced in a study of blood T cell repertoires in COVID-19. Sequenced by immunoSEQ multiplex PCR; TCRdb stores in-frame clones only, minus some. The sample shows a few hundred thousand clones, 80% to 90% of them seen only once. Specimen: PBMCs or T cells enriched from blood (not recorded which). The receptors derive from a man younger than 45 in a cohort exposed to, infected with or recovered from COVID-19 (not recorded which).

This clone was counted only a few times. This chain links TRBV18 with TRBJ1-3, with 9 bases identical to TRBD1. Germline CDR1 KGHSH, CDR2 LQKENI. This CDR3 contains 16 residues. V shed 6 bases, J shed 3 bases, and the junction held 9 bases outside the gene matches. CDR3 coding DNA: TGTGCCAGCTCGCCGCCGGGACAGGGTTTTGGAAACACCATATATTTT. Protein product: CASSPPGQGFGNTIYF.

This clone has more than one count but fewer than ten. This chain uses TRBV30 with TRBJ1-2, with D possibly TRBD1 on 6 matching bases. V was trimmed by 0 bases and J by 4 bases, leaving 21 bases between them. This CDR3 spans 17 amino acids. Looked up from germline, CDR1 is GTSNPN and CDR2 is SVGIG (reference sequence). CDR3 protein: CAWSVKGHHKLAYGYTF. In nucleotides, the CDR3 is TGTGCCTGGAGTGTCAAGGGACACCACAAGCTTGCCTATGGCTACACCTTC.

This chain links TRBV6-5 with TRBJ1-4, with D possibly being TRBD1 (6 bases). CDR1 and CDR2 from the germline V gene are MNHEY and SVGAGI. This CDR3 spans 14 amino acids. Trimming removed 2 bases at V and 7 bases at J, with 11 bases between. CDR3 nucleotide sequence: TGTGCCAGCAGTTACGTCAGGGGCAGTGAAAAACTGTTTTTT. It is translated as CASSYVRGSEKLFF.

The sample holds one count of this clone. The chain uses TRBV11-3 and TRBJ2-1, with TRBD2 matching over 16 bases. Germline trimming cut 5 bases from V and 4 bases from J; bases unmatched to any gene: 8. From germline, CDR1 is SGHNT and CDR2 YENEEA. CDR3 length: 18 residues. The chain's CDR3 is CASSPGTSGRAAYNEQFF. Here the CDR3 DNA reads TGTGCCAGCAGCCCGGGGACTAGCGGGAGGGCCGCTTACAATGAGCAGTTCTTC.

CDR3 sequence: CASSQGALSGNTIYF. CDR3 nucleotides: TGTGCCAGCAGCCAAGGGGCACTCTCTGGAAACACCATATATTTT. This rearrangement joins TRBV3-1 (or the pseudogene TRBV3-2) to TRBJ1-3, with D uncertain. V was trimmed by 1 base and J by 0 bases, leaving 7 bases between them. CDR1 and CDR2 (germline): LGHDT, YNNKEL (reference sequence). CDR3 length equals 15 residues.

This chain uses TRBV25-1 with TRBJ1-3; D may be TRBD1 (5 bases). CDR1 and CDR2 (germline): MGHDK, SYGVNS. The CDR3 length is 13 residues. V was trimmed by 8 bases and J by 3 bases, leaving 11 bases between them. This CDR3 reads CASGGVSGNTIYF. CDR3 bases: TGTGCCAGCGGAGGGGTTAGTGGAAACACCATATATTTT.

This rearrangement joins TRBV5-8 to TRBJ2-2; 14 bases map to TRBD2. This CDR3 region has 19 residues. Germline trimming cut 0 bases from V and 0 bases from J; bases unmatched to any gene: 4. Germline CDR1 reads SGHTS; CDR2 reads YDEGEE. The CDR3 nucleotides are TGTGCCAGCAGCTTGGCAGGACTAGCGGGAGGCGCGAACACCGGGGAGCTGTTTTTT. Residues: CASSLAGLAGGANTGELFF.

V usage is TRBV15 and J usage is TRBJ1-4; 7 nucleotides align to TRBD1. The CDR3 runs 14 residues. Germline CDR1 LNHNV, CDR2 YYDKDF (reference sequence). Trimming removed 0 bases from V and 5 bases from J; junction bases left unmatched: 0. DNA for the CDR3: TGTGCCACCAGCAGAGAACAGGGGAATGAAAAACTGTTTTTT. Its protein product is CATSREQGNEKLFF.

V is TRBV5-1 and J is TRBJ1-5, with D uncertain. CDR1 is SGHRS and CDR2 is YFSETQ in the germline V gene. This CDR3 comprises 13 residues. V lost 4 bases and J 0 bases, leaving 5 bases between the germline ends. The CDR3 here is CASSPISNQPQHF. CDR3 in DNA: TGCGCCAGCAGCCCTATTAGCAATCAGCCCCAGCATTTT. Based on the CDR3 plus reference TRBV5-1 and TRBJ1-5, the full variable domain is KAGVTQTPRYLIKTRGQQVTLSCSPISGHRSVSWYQQTPGQGLQFLFEYFSETQRNKGNFPGRFSGRQFSNSRSEMNVSTLELGDSALYLCASSPISNQPQHFGDGTRLSIL.

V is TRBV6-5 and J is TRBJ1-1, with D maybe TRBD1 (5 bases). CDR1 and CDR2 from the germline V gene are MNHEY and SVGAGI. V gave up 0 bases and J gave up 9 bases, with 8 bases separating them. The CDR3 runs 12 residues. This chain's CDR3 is CASSYSPGKAFF. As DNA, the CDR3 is TGTGCCAGCAGTTACTCTCCAGGGAAAGCTTTCTTT.